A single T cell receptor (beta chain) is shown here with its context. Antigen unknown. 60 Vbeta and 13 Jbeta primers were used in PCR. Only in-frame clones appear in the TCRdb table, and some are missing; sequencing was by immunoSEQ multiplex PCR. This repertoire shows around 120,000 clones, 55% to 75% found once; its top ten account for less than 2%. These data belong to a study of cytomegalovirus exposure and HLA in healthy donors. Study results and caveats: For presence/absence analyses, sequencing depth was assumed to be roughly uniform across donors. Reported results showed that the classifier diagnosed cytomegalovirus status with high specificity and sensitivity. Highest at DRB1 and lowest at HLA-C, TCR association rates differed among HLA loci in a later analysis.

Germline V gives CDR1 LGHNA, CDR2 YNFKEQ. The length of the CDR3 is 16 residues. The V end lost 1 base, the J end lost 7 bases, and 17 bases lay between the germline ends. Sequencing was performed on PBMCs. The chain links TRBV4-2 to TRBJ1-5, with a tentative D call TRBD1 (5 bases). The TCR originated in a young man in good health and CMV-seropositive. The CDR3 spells CASSQGYQGSGQPQHF. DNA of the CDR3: TGTGCCAGCAGCCAAGGCTATCAGGGATCAGGGCAGCCCCAGCATTTT.